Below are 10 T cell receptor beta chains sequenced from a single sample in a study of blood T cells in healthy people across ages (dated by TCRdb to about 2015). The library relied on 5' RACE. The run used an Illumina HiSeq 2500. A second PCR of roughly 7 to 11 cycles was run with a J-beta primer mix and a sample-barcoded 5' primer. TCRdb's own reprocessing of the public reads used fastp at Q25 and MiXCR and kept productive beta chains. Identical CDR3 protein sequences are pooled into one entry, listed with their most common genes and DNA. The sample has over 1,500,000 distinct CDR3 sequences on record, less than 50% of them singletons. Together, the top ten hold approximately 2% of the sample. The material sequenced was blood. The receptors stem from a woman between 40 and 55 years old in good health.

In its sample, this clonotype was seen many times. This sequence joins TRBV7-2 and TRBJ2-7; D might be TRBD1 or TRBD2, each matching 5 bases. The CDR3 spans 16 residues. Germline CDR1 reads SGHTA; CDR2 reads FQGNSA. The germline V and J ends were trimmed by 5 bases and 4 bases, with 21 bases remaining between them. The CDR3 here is CASSLSGTGGGYEQYF. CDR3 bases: TGTGCCAGCAGCCTGTCAGGGACCGGTGGGGGATACGAGCAGTACTTC.

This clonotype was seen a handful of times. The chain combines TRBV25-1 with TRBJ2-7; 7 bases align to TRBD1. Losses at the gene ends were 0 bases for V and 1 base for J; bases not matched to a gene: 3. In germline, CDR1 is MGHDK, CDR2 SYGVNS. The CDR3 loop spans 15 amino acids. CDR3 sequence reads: CASSEYKTGSYEQYF. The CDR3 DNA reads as TGTGCCAGCAGTGAATATAAGACAGGGTCCTACGAGCAGTACTTC.

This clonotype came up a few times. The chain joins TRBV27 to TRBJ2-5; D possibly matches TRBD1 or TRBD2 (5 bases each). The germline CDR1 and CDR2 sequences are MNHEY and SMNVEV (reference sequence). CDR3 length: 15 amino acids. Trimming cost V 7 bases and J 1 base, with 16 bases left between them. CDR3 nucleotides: TGTGCCAGCACCTACTCCGGGGCCCTCCAAGAGACCCAGTACTTC. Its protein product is CASTYSGALQETQYF.

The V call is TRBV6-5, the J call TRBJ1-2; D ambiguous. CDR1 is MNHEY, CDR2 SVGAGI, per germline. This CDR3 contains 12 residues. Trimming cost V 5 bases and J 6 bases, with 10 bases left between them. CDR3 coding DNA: TGTGCCAGCAGTACCGTCGGGGATGGCTACACCTTC. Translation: CASSTVGDGYTF.

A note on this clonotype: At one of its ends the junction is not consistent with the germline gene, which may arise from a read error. The CDR3: CVSSSHRDSEKLFF. Here the CDR3 DNA reads TGTGTCAGCAGCTCACACAGGGATTCGGAAAAACTGTTTTTT. This chain joins TRBV7-2 and TRBJ1-4; maybe TRBD1 (6 bases). CDR3 length: 14 amino acids. Germline V gene lookup returns CDR1 SGHTA and CDR2 FQGNSA.

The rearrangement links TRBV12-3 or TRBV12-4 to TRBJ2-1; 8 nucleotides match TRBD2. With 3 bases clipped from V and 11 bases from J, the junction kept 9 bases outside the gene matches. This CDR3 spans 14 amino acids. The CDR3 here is CASSFGLAYDKQFF. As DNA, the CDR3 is TGTGCCAGCAGTTTTGGACTAGCCTACGATAAGCAGTTCTTC.

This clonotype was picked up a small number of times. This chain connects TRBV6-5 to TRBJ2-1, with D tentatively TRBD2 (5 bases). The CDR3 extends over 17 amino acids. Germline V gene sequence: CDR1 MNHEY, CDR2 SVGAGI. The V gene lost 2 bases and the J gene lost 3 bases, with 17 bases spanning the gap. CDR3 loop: CASSYHGPEAGYNEQFF. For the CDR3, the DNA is TGTGCCAGCAGTTACCACGGGCCGGAGGCGGGCTACAATGAGCAGTTCTTC.

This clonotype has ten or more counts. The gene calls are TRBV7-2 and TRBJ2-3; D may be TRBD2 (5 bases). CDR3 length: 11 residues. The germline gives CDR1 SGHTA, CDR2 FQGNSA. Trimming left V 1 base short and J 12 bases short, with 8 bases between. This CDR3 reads CASSLDRGQYF. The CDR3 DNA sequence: TGTGCCAGCAGCTTAGACCGGGGTCAGTATTTT.

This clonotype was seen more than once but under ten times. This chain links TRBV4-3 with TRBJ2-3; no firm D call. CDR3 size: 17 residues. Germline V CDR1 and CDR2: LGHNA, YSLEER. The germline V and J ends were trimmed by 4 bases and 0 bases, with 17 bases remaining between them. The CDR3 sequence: CASSPRNVNPSTDTQYF. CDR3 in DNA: TGCGCCAGCAGCCCCCGAAACGTAAACCCTAGCACAGATACGCAGTATTTT.

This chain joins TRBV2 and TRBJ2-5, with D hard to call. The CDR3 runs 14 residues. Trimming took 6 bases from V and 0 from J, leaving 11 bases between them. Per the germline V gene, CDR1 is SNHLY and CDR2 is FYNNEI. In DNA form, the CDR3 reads TGTGCCAGCAGGAGCTTTACCCACCAAGAGACCCAGTACTTC. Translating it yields CASRSFTHQETQYF.